The clone carrying this T cell receptor beta chain was found a few times. Sequenced by immunoSEQ multiplex PCR; TCRdb stores in-frame clones only, minus some. The data contain more than 12,000 clones, around a third of them seen just once; the ten biggest clones take up around 5.4%. The authors seeded about 200,000 CFSE-labeled responder cells together with about 200,000 irradiated stimulator cells tagged with violet dye. Upon completion of the reaction, proliferating CFSE-low responders, both CD3+CD4+ and CD3+CD8+, were sorted. The sample comes from a study of graft-versus-host responses after intestinal transplantation. Overall study findings and caveats: GvH clonotypes were identified within recipient marrow, with a subset emerging first in ileum or blood. Levels of circulating GvH clones at their peak were associated with early post-transplant HvG declines.

Between the trimmed V and J ends, which lost 6 bases and 7 bases, there was a span of 15 bases. Germline CDR1 reads MNHEY; CDR2 reads SVGAGI. The CDR3 spans 14 residues. The chain employs TRBV6-5 and TRBJ1-4; no clear D. This specimen consisted of alloreactive CD4+ T cells from a mixed lymphocyte reaction culture, obtained before intestinal transplant. The subset denotes: CFSE-low proliferating T cells sorted from roughly six-day pre-transplant mixed lymphocyte reaction (GvH or HvG direction). This TCR derives from a human patient who received an intestinal transplant. CDR3 loop: CASSLLGWGEKLFF. CDR3 nucleotides: TGTGCCAGCAGCCTACTAGGGTGGGGTGAAAAACTGTTTTTT.